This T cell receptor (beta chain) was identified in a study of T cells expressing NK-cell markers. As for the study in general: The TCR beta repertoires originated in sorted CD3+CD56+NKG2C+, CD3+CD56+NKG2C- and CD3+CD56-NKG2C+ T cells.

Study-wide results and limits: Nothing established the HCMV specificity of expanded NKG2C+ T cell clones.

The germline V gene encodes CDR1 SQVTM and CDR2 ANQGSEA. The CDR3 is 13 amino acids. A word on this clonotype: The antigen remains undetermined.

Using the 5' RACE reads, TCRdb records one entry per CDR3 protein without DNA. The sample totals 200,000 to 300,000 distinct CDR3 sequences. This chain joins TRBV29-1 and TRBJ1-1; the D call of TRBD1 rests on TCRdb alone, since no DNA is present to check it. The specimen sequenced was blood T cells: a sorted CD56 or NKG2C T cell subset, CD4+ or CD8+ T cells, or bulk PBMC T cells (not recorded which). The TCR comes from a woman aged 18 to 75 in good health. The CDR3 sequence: CSVEGTENTEAFF. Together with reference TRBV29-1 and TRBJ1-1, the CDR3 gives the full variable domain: SAVISQKPSRDICQRGTSLTIQCQVDSQVTMMFWYRQQPGQSLTLIATANQGSEATYESGFVIDKFPISRPNLTFSTLTVSNMSPEDSSIYLCSVEGTENTEAFFGQGTRLTVV.